Given below is one T cell receptor (beta chain) in context. The antigen is not known. This sample is drawn from a study of T cell responses to AZD1222 COVID-19 vaccine. Some clones are missing from TCRdb's copy, which holds only in-frame ones; the method was immunoSEQ multiplex PCR. Altogether fewer than 85,000 clones are present, nearly 90% being singletons, with the ten largest covering about 9%. Overall study findings and caveats: AZD1222 recipients seropositive at baseline numbered only six.

This CDR3 is built from 11 residues. Germline V CDR1 and CDR2: LNHNV, YYDKDF (reference sequence). Trimming cost V 8 bases and J 7 bases, with 11 bases left between them. The TCR sequence derives from an adult who received the AZD1222 COVID-19 vaccine. The chain uses TRBV15 and TRBJ1-1; no firm D call. Sample: peripheral blood, taken 28 days after the second AZD1222 dose. In DNA form, the CDR3 reads TGTGCCACCGGAAATTTGGATGAAGCTTTCTTT. Protein: CATGNLDEAFF.